Listed here are 32 T cell receptor beta chains from one sample, sequenced in a study of graft-versus-host responses after intestinal transplantation. These receptors' targets are unknown. TCRdb keeps only in-frame clones here, not all; method: immunoSEQ multiplex PCR. The profile shows about 90,000 clones, approximately 92% of them singletons. Material: unstimulated CD8+ T cells sorted from spleen or lymph node cells, obtained before intestinal transplant. These receptors originate from a human donor who received an intestinal transplant.

This clone appeared once. The rearrangement uses TRBV30 and TRBJ1-4, with D maybe TRBD1 (6 bases). The ends were cut back, 5 bases at V and 2 bases at J, with 6 bases in the middle. Germline lookup yields CDR1 GTSNPN and CDR2 SVGIG (reference sequence). The CDR3 extends over 12 amino acids. CDR3 bases: TGTGCCTGGCAGGGGACTAATGAAAAACTGTTTTTT. The encoded protein is CAWQGTNEKLFF.

J is TRBJ1-6 and V is TRBV10-3, with TRBD1 as a possible D gene (6 bases). The CDR3 consists of 15 residues. Between the trimmed V and J ends, which lost 11 bases and 11 bases, there was a span of 25 bases. Germline V lookup: CDR1 ENHRY, CDR2 SYGVKD. The CDR3 nucleotides are TGTGCCCAGCTACCCCCTGGGACAATCTATCCACCCCTCCACTTT. Protein sequence: CAQLPPGTIYPPLHF.

This chain connects TRBV6-5 to TRBJ2-5, with D possibly TRBD2 on 6 matching bases. The CDR3 has 16 residues. Looked up from germline, CDR1 is MNHEY and CDR2 is SVGAGI. V lost 0 bases and J lost 5, with 16 bases in between. The CDR3 region is CASSYSSSGDLETQYF. CDR3 bases: TGTGCCAGCAGTTACTCTTCATCGGGAGATCTGGAGACCCAGTACTTC.

This chain joins TRBV7-2 and TRBJ2-3; TRBD2 matches at 15 bases. The V and J ends lost 3 bases and 3 bases, in that order; junction bases with no gene match: 1. This CDR3 comprises 16 residues. Per germline, CDR1 SGHTA and CDR2 FQGNSA. CDR3 protein: CASSFGLAGGTDTQYF. CDR3 coding DNA: TGTGCCAGCAGCTTCGGACTAGCGGGGGGGACAGATACGCAGTATTTT. The complete variable domain, with remaining parts taken from reference TRBV7-2 and TRBJ2-3, reads GAGVSQSPSNKVTEKGKDVELRCDPISGHTALYWYRQSLGQGLEFLIYFQGNSAPDKSGLPSDRFSAERTGGSVSTLTIQRTQQEDSAVYLCASSFGLAGGTDTQYFGPGTRLTVL.

The chain is built from TRBV30 and TRBJ2-2; D is unresolved. Looked up from germline, CDR1 is GTSNPN and CDR2 is SVGIG (reference sequence). The CDR3 spans 11 residues. V lost 2 bases, J lost 5 bases, and 3 bases lay in between. CDR3: CAWSPTGELFF. DNA of the CDR3: TGTGCCTGGAGTCCAACCGGGGAGCTGTTTTTT.

The chain uses TRBV27 and TRBJ2-3; 9 bases map to TRBD2. Germline-derived CDR1 and CDR2 are MNHEY and SMNVEV (reference sequence). J was trimmed by 7 bases and V by 7 bases; bases with no gene match: 15. The CDR3 runs to 16 residues. The CDR3 is CASTQVIAGGPNTQYF. DNA for the CDR3: TGTGCCAGCACCCAGGTTATCGCGGGAGGGCCTAATACGCAGTATTTT.

Notes on this clone: At one end, the junction sequence differs from germline, possibly due to a read error. The rearrangement joins TRBV13 to TRBJ2-1; 13 bases are a match to TRBD2. The CDR3 sequence is 19 residues long. Germline values: CDR1 PRHDT, CDR2 FYEKMQ (reference sequence). The DNA for the CDR3 is TGTGCCAGCAGCATAGGACTAGCGGGAGAGACGTTTCGACTCAATGAGCAGTTCTTC. It is translated as CASSIGLAGETFRLNEQFF.

CDR3: CASSFQGVGSQPQHF. For the CDR3, the DNA is TGTGCCAGCAGCTTTCAGGGGGTTGGGAGCCAGCCCCAGCATTTT. The rearrangement links TRBV5-6 to TRBJ1-5, with 7 bases fitting TRBD1. CDR1 is SGHDT, CDR2 YYEEEE, per germline. V lost 2 bases and J lost 7; bases outside the gene matches: 9. The CDR3 totals 15 residues.

This rearrangement joins TRBV29-1 to TRBJ2-5; 10 positions agree with TRBD2. With the DNA end fitting TRBJ2-7 better, the J assignment may be wrong. The germline V gene has CDR1 SQVTM and CDR2 ANQGSEA. This CDR3 is 14 amino acids long. The DNA of the CDR3 is TGCAGCGTCTACGGACTAGCGGAGACCTACGAGCAGTACTTC. This codes for CSVYGLAETYEQYF.

This clone was observed a few times. The rearrangement joins TRBV4-1 to TRBJ2-2, with D unclear. CDR1 MGHRA and CDR2 YSYEKL come from the germline V gene. This CDR3 is 14 amino acids long. V was clipped by 0 bases and J by 6 bases, with 8 bases between them. DNA for the CDR3: TGCGCCAGCAGCCAAGATGACCGGGCCGGGGAGCTGTTTTTT. Protein: CASSQDDRAGELFF.

CDR3 DNA: TGTGCCAGCGTACCGAGGGGGACTAGCGGGAGTAGATACAATGAGCAGTTCTTC. Amino acids: CASVPRGTSGSRYNEQFF. The chain recombines TRBV28 with TRBJ2-1; 14 bases fit TRBD2. The CDR3 consists of 18 residues. V lost 8 bases, J lost 4 bases, and 13 bases stayed unmatched. Germline-derived CDR1 and CDR2 are MDHEN and SYDVKM.

This chain links TRBV10-3 with TRBJ1-1; D is uncertain. The CDR3 has 14 amino acids. V lost 0 bases and J lost 1, with 6 bases in between. Germline CDR1 is ENHRY and CDR2 is SYGVKD. The CDR3 sequence is CAISESESNTEAFF. The CDR3 DNA follows: TGTGCCATCAGTGAGTCTGAGTCGAACACTGAAGCTTTCTTT.

To note about this clone: Other nucleotide sequences in the sample specify the same CDR3. The CDR3 DNA is TGCGCCAGCAGCCATGAAGGGGGCTACGAGCAGTACTTC. Translating it yields CASSHEGGYEQYF. The rearrangement uses TRBV4-1 and TRBJ2-7; a possible D gene is TRBD1 (6 bases). The CDR3 sequence is 13 residues long. The V end lost 3 bases, the J end lost 3 bases, and 9 bases lay between the germline ends. Germline V gene data show CDR1 as MGHRA and CDR2 as YSYEKL.

This CDR3 is CASGGTGSSYEQYF. The DNA of the CDR3 is TGTGCCAGTGGAGGGACAGGGAGCTCCTACGAGCAGTACTTC. The rearrangement joins TRBV9 to TRBJ2-7, with 9 bases lining up with TRBD1. V gave up 8 bases and J gave up 0 bases; unmatched junction bases: 6. Per the germline V gene, CDR1 is SGDLS and CDR2 is YYNGEE. The CDR3 length is 14 residues.

The V call is TRBV7-9, the J call TRBJ2-7; the match to TRBD2 covers 9 bases. The V and J ends lost 2 bases and 3 bases, in that order; junction bases with no gene match: 8. The CDR3 extends over 16 amino acids. Germline V gives CDR1 SEHNR, CDR2 FQNEAQ (reference sequence). The CDR3 DNA reads as TGTGCCAGCAGCTTATTTCTAGCGGGAAGGGGCTACGAGCAGTACTTC. Translated: CASSLFLAGRGYEQYF.

The chain couples TRBV27 to TRBJ2-2; D gene ambiguous. V shed 7 bases and J shed 4 bases, with 13 bases lying between them. Germline V lookup: CDR1 MNHEY, CDR2 SMNVEV (reference sequence). The CDR3 length is 14 residues. The CDR3 region is CASKTLVGTGELFF. The CDR3 DNA is TGTGCCAGCAAGACGCTAGTCGGCACCGGGGAGCTGTTTTTT.

This chain links TRBV7-8 with TRBJ2-2, with 9 positions matching TRBD1. The CDR3 has 19 residues. Germline V gene lookup returns CDR1 SGHVS and CDR2 FQNEAQ. Losses at the gene ends were 3 bases for V and 4 bases for J; bases not matched to a gene: 15. The CDR3 DNA reads as TGTGCCAGCAGCTTCACCGGGACAGGGATCAGCACGAGCACCGGGGAGCTGTTTTTT. It encodes CASSFTGTGISTSTGELFF.

This chain connects TRBV5-1 to TRBJ2-1, with TRBD2 as a possible D gene (6 bases). V lost 3 bases to trimming and J lost 0 bases, with 13 bases between them. The CDR3 covers 16 residues. Germline-derived CDR1 and CDR2 are SGHRS and YFSETQ. The CDR3 DNA is TGCGCCAGCAGCTCGATAGCGGCTAACTCCTACAATGAGCAGTTCTTC. It encodes CASSSIAANSYNEQFF.

This chain joins TRBV9 and TRBJ2-1; 8 nucleotides align to TRBD1. J was trimmed by 6 bases and V by 4 bases; bases with no gene match: 6. This CDR3 is built from 14 residues. CDR1 is SGDLS, CDR2 YYNGEE, per germline. The CDR3, as DNA: TGTGCCAGCAGCCTTGGACAGGGAGCCAATGAGCAGTTCTTC. The encoded protein is CASSLGQGANEQFF. The entire variable domain, with the rest obtained from reference TRBV9 and TRBJ2-1, is as follows: DSGVTQTPKHLITATGQRVTLRCSPRSGDLSVYWYQQSLDQGLQFLIQYYNGEERAKGNILERFSAQQFPDLHSELNLSSLELGDSALYFCASSLGQGANEQFFGPGTRLTVL.

The chain is built from TRBV27 and TRBJ2-2; 9 bases are shared with TRBD2. After removal of 4 bases from V and 6 bases from J, the junction contained 6 bases not matched to a gene. The CDR3 spans 15 residues. Looked up from germline, CDR1 is MNHEY and CDR2 is SMNVEV (reference sequence). CDR3 DNA sequence: TGTGCCAGCAGTTGGGCTAGCGGGGTATCCGGGGAGCTGTTTTTT. This sequence encodes CASSWASGVSGELFF.

The chain has TRBV29-1 and TRBJ2-7, with D hard to call. V was trimmed by 3 bases and J by 0 bases, leaving 9 bases between them. The V gene's germline CDR1 is SQVTM and CDR2 ANQGSEA. The CDR3 sequence is 13 residues long. The CDR3 spells CSVEAVSSYEQYF. CDR3 nucleotide sequence: TGCAGCGTTGAGGCGGTAAGCTCCTACGAGCAGTACTTC.

This chain connects TRBV27 to TRBJ2-5, with 8 bases that match TRBD1. V shed 6 bases and J 2 bases; nucleotides not matched to a gene: 8. This CDR3 has 15 amino acids. CDR1 and CDR2 (germline): MNHEY, SMNVEV (reference sequence). The CDR3 sequence: CASRITTGGQETQYF. For the CDR3, the DNA is TGTGCCAGCAGGATAACTACAGGGGGTCAAGAGACCCAGTACTTC.

With respect to this clone: Other DNA sequences in this specimen translate into the identical CDR3. This rearrangement joins TRBV6-5 to TRBJ1-1; the D gene is possibly TRBD1 (5 bases). Germline V lookup: CDR1 MNHEY, CDR2 SVGAGI. The CDR3 totals 12 residues. Trimming stripped 2 bases from V and 5 bases from J, with 6 bases between. CDR3 sequence reads: CASSYGGTEAFF. The DNA for the CDR3 is TGTGCCAGCAGTTACGGGGGGACTGAAGCTTTCTTT.

The chain has TRBV19 and TRBJ2-2; tentatively, D is TRBD1 (5 bases). This CDR3 is built from 13 residues. Germline lookup yields CDR1 LNHDA and CDR2 SQIVND (reference sequence). V was clipped by 3 bases and J by 4 bases, with 6 bases between them. CDR3 region: CASSIQGTGELFF. Here the CDR3 DNA reads TGTGCCAGTAGTATTCAGGGCACCGGGGAGCTGTTTTTT.

V usage is TRBV7-9 and J usage is TRBJ2-5; 8 bases agree with TRBD2. V gave up 1 base and J gave up 4 bases; unmatched junction bases: 8. The CDR3 length is 16 residues. Germline V gives CDR1 SEHNR, CDR2 FQNEAQ (reference sequence). The CDR3 is CASSLGAQRGRETQYF. The CDR3 DNA reads TGTGCCAGCAGCTTAGGGGCGCAGCGGGGGAGAGAGACCCAGTACTTC.

V and J are TRBV5-6 and TRBJ1-6; 10 nucleotides line up with TRBD1. With V trimmed by 4 bases and J by 7 bases, 5 bases remained unmatched. Germline lookup yields CDR1 SGHDT and CDR2 YYEEEE. This CDR3 region has 15 residues. CDR3 protein: CASSGGTGENSPLHF. The CDR3 DNA reads TGTGCCAGCAGCGGGGGGACAGGGGAAAATTCACCCCTCCACTTT.

The chain joins TRBV27 to TRBJ2-3; possibly TRBD2 for D (6 bases). The CDR3 extends over 12 amino acids. Trimming left V 5 bases short and J 4 bases short, with 7 bases between. Germline V gene sequence: CDR1 MNHEY, CDR2 SMNVEV (reference sequence). The CDR3: CASSGTADTQYF. For the CDR3, the DNA is TGTGCCAGCAGTGGGACTGCAGATACGCAGTATTTT.

This chain uses TRBV6-1 with TRBJ2-1, with 7 bases lining up with TRBD2. The V segment lost 6 bases and the J segment 3 bases; nucleotides outside the gene matches: 5. This CDR3 contains 14 residues. Germline lookup yields CDR1 MNHNS and CDR2 SASEGT. The CDR3: CASRGWGGYNEQFF. Here the CDR3 DNA reads TGTGCCAGCAGGGGATGGGGGGGCTACAATGAGCAGTTCTTC.

The rearrangement uses TRBV6-5 and TRBJ2-7; TRBD1 might be the D (6 bases). V was trimmed by 10 bases and J by 4 bases, leaving 17 bases between them. The germline CDR1 and CDR2 sequences are MNHEY and SVGAGI. The length of the CDR3 is 13 residues. CDR3: CATEARGSYEQYF. The DNA for the CDR3 is TGTGCCACCGAGGCCAGGGGATCGTACGAGCAGTACTTC.

The rearrangement links TRBV11-2 to TRBJ2-7, with 7 bases fitting TRBD2. The CDR3 length is 15 residues. The V and J ends lost 2 bases and 3 bases, in that order; junction bases with no gene match: 7. Germline V gene sequence: CDR1 SGHAT, CDR2 FQNNGV. CDR3 sequence: CASSLTGTTHYEQYF. The CDR3 region has the DNA TGTGCCAGCAGCTTAACCGGGACTACTCACTACGAGCAGTACTTC. Drawing the rest from reference TRBV11-2 and TRBJ2-7, the complete variable domain is EAGVAQSPRYKIIEKRQSVAFWCNPISGHATLYWYQQILGQGPKLLIQFQNNGVVDDSQLPKDRFSAERLKGVDSTLKIQPAKLEDSAVYLCASSLTGTTHYEQYFGPGTRLTVT.

The chain uses TRBV10-3 and TRBJ2-3, with D possibly being TRBD2 (6 bases). Looked up from germline, CDR1 is ENHRY and CDR2 is SYGVKD. V was trimmed by 3 bases and J by 3 bases, leaving 25 bases between them. This CDR3 has 19 residues. DNA for the CDR3: TGTGCCATCAGTGACCGGGACTCCGAATCGAATCTCGAGACAGATACGCAGTATTTT. Encoded protein: CAISDRDSESNLETDTQYF.

The gene calls are TRBV5-1 and TRBJ2-7; no clear D gene. Germline assignment: CDR1 SGHRS and CDR2 YFSETQ. Trimming removed 0 bases from V and 6 bases from J, with 4 bases in between. The CDR3 has 11 residues. The CDR3 reads CASSLDREQYF. CDR3 sequence (DNA): TGCGCCAGCAGCTTGGATCGCGAGCAGTACTTC.